Following are 27 T cell receptor beta chains from one sample sequenced in a study of early T cells in non-severe SARS-CoV-2 infection. TCRdb re-called the 5' RACE reads with MiXCR, one entry per CDR3 protein. The sample has under 95,000 distinct CDR3 sequences, 12% seen once; the top ten hold about 3.5%. Sequenced: whole blood. The receptor set was obtained from an adult who was a healthcare worker with PCR-confirmed SARS-CoV-2 infection or an uninfected control (not recorded which).

V and J are TRBV3-1 and TRBJ2-7; 12 positions agree with TRBD2. From germline, CDR1 is LGHDT and CDR2 YNNKEL (reference sequence). V gave up 4 bases and J gave up 4 bases; unmatched junction bases: 14. The CDR3 contains 18 residues. DNA for the CDR3: TGTGCCAGCAGCCGCCGGCTAGCGGGAGGGTCGCACCCTTACGAGCAGTACTTC. Amino acid sequence: CASSRRLAGGSHPYEQYF.

This clonotype was observed a few times. The rearrangement links TRBV7-9 to TRBJ2-7, with a possible D match to TRBD2 (6 bases). This CDR3 is 15 amino acids long. Germline values: CDR1 SEHNR, CDR2 FQNEAQ (reference sequence). V was pared by 0 bases and J by 4 bases, with 13 bases between. The DNA for the CDR3 is TGTGCCAGCAGCTTAGCGGGACTGATGATGTACGAGCAGTACTTC. Residues: CASSLAGLMMYEQYF.

The rearrangement uses TRBV12-3 or TRBV12-4 and TRBJ1-5, with a weak D call TRBD1 (6 bases). V lost 6 bases and J 1 base, leaving 10 bases between the germline ends. The CDR3 extends over 14 amino acids. The CDR3 sequence is CASSLQGSNQPQHF. The CDR3 DNA sequence: TGTGCCAGCAGCCTACAGGGAAGCAATCAGCCCCAGCATTTT.

This clonotype was detected once. V and J are TRBV5-1 and TRBJ2-3, with a weak D call TRBD2 (6 bases). The CDR3 contains 13 residues. Germline lookup yields CDR1 SGHRS and CDR2 YFSETQ. Trimming removed 4 bases at V and 0 bases at J, with 6 bases between. Here the CDR3 reads CASSAGSTDTQYF. For the CDR3, the DNA is TGCGCCAGCAGCGCGGGGAGCACAGATACGCAGTATTTT.

This clonotype turned up a few times. CDR3 residues: CSLTGDTQYF. The CDR3 bases are TGCAGCTTAACGGGGGATACGCAGTATTTT. The chain joins TRBV20-1 to TRBJ2-3, with TRBD2 as a possible D gene (5 bases). The CDR3 loop spans 10 amino acids. CDR1 is DFQATT, CDR2 SNEGSKA, per germline (reference sequence).

The chain employs TRBV15 and TRBJ2-4; a possible D gene is TRBD2 (5 bases). The CDR3 runs to 15 residues. Germline V gene data show CDR1 as LNHNV and CDR2 as YYDKDF (reference sequence). V lost 8 bases, J lost 2 bases, and 16 bases lay in between. The CDR3 loop reads CATCKTRYSKNIQYF. CDR3 DNA: TGTGCCACCTGCAAAACTAGGTATTCCAAAAACATTCAGTACTTC.

V and J are TRBV29-1 and TRBJ2-1; TRBD2 is a possible D gene (6 bases). V was shortened by 7 bases and J by 9 bases, with 13 bases between the two germline ends. The CDR3 is 11 amino acids. CDR1 and CDR2 from the germline V gene are SQVTM and ANQGSEA. The CDR3 sequence is CSGLEISEQFF. The CDR3, as DNA: TGCAGCGGACTAGAGATCAGTGAGCAGTTCTTC.

This clonotype has only a few counts. The chain is built from TRBV28 and TRBJ1-1; 9 bases line up with TRBD1. Trimming removed 6 bases from V and 9 bases from J; junction bases left unmatched: 8. Germline V gene sequence: CDR1 MDHEN, CDR2 SYDVKM. The CDR3 is 13 residues long. CDR3 region: CASSPGQGEKAFF. CDR3 DNA: TGTGCCAGCAGCCCGGGACAGGGAGAGAAAGCTTTCTTT.

The chain links TRBV29-1 to TRBJ1-1; D possibly corresponds to TRBD1 (6 bases). Germline V gene lookup returns CDR1 SQVTM and CDR2 ANQGSEA. There are 12 residues in the CDR3. Trimming removed 6 bases from V and 1 base from J, with 9 bases in between. The CDR3 sequence is CSVVQGNTEAFF. CDR3 in DNA: TGCAGCGTCGTACAGGGGAACACTGAAGCTTTCTTT.

This clonotype was seen ten or more times. This chain connects TRBV6-9 to TRBJ2-3; 8 bases are shared with TRBD2. V was clipped by 5 bases and J by 0 bases; unmatched bases: 7. The germline V gene has CDR1 MNHGY and CDR2 SVAAGI. The CDR3 length is 16 residues. CDR3 sequence: CASSPLAGLSTDTQYF. The CDR3 DNA follows: TGTGCCAGCAGTCCTTTAGCGGGACTTAGCACAGATACGCAGTATTTT.

This clonotype was counted between two and nine times. The J gene is TRBJ2-4, the V gene TRBV5-1; D might be TRBD1 (6 bases). CDR3 length equals 16 residues. Germline V gene sequence: CDR1 SGHRS, CDR2 YFSETQ. The V and J ends lost 1 base and 0 bases respectively, with 11 bases between them. The CDR3 nucleotides are TGCGCCAGCAGCTTGACAGGGACGGAAGCCAAAAACATTCAGTACTTC. This codes for CASSLTGTEAKNIQYF.

This clonotype was found many times. The chain joins TRBV20-1 to TRBJ2-1; TRBD2 agrees at 7 bases. J was trimmed by 4 bases and V by 4 bases; bases with no gene match: 13. This CDR3 has 16 residues. CDR1 and CDR2 (germline): DFQATT, SNEGSKA (reference sequence). This chain's CDR3 is CSATSPGTIPYNEQFF. The CDR3 DNA follows: TGCAGTGCTACCAGTCCCGGGACTATACCTTACAATGAGCAGTTCTTC.

The rearrangement joins TRBV20-1 to TRBJ1-1; 7 bases map to TRBD1. CDR3 length: 15 amino acids. The V gene's germline CDR1 is DFQATT and CDR2 SNEGSKA (reference sequence). Germline trimming cut 5 bases from V and 2 bases from J; bases unmatched to any gene: 11. CDR3: CSAGGQLAFNTEAFF. In DNA form, the CDR3 reads TGCAGTGCTGGGGGACAGTTAGCCTTTAACACTGAAGCTTTCTTT.

The J gene is TRBJ1-3, the V gene TRBV12-3 or TRBV12-4, with 7 positions matching TRBD1. V shed 6 bases, J shed 3 bases, and the junction held 11 bases outside the gene matches. This CDR3 comprises 16 residues. The DNA of the CDR3 is TGTGCCAGCAGAGGAACCGGGACAGACGTTGGAAACACCATATATTTT. It specifies CASRGTGTDVGNTIYF.

This clonotype came up a few times. This chain joins TRBV18 and TRBJ1-2; D is uncertain. Trimming took off 6 bases at V and 6 bases at J, with 11 bases between the two ends. Germline CDR1 is KGHSH and CDR2 is LQKENI. This CDR3 spans 12 amino acids. The CDR3 spells CASSFDGDGYTF. In DNA form, the CDR3 reads TGTGCCAGCTCTTTTGACGGGGATGGCTACACCTTC.

This clonotype has a handful of counts. The rearrangement links TRBV3-1 to TRBJ2-1; D is uncertain. Germline CDR1 and CDR2: LGHDT and YNNKEL (reference sequence). This CDR3 spans 15 amino acids. V was clipped by 3 bases and J by 5 bases, with 14 bases between them. CDR3 in DNA: TGTGCCAGCAGCCACGAGAACAAGCGCCACAATGAGCAGTTCTTC. Translation: CASSHENKRHNEQFF.

This CDR3 is CSALQRDRGNTEAFF. The CDR3 nucleotides are TGCAGTGCCCTGCAACGGGACAGGGGAAACACTGAAGCTTTCTTT. V usage is TRBV20-1 and J usage is TRBJ1-1, with 10 bases matching TRBD1. Germline V lookup: CDR1 DFQATT, CDR2 SNEGSKA (reference sequence). The CDR3 runs 15 residues. V was clipped by 6 bases and J by 2 bases; unmatched bases: 9.

This clonotype was seen repeatedly, ten times or more. The CDR3 DNA sequence: TGTGCCAGCAGGGCGGGATCCACAGATACGCAGTATTTT. This codes for CASRAGSTDTQYF. The genes are TRBV11-2 and TRBJ2-3; TRBD2 might be the D (6 bases). The germline V gene has CDR1 SGHAT and CDR2 FQNNGV. The ends were cut back, 6 bases at V and 2 bases at J, with 9 bases in the middle. The CDR3 is made up of 13 amino acids.

The gene calls are TRBV2 and TRBJ2-5; TRBD1 agrees at 8 bases. This CDR3 is 13 amino acids long. The ends lost 6 bases at V and 8 bases at J; junction bases unmatched: 8. CDR1 and CDR2 (germline): SNHLY, FYNNEI. The CDR3 DNA follows: TGTGCCAGCAGATCCGACACAGGGGGTACCCAGTACTTC. This gives the protein CASRSDTGGTQYF.

A note on this clonotype: A much larger clone lies one base from this, so it may be a read error. The chain employs TRBV7-9 and TRBJ1-1, with D possibly being TRBD1 (5 bases). The CDR3 has 13 residues. From germline, CDR1 is SEHNR and CDR2 FQNEAQ (reference sequence). Trimming took 4 bases from V and 6 from J, leaving 12 bases between them. The CDR3 region is CASSSDSGAEAFF. CDR3 in DNA: TGTGCCAGCAGCTCCGACAGTGGCGCTGAAGCTTTCTTT.

V gene TRBV28 combines with J gene TRBJ2-1; no clear D gene. Germline CDR1 and CDR2: MDHEN and SYDVKM. Trimming pared 6 bases from V and 0 bases from J, leaving 12 bases between. The CDR3 consists of 15 residues. CDR3 coding DNA: TGTGCCAGCAGCCTAGGGCCGAACTCCTACAATGAGCAGTTCTTC. Amino acid sequence: CASSLGPNSYNEQFF. The full variable domain, with the rest looked up from reference TRBV28 and TRBJ2-1, is DVKVTQSSRYLVKRTGEKVFLECVQDMDHENMFWYRQDPGLGLRLIYFSYDVKMKEKGDIPEGYSVSREKKERFSLILESASTNQTSMYLCASSLGPNSYNEQFFGPGTRLTVL.

The chain employs TRBV5-4 and TRBJ2-1; 7 bases line up with TRBD2. The CDR3 is 14 amino acids. V lost 4 bases to trimming and J lost 4 bases; unmatched junction nucleotides: 5. Germline assignment: CDR1 SGHNT and CDR2 YYREEE (reference sequence). The CDR3 loop is CASSPASGYNEQFF. CDR3 in DNA: TGTGCCAGCAGCCCCGCTAGCGGATACAATGAGCAGTTCTTC.

The rearrangement joins TRBV28 to TRBJ1-6; 7 bases match TRBD1. The CDR3 sequence is 15 residues long. Germline V lookup: CDR1 MDHEN, CDR2 SYDVKM. The J segment lost 10 bases and the V segment lost 2 bases, leaving 8 bases of the junction unmatched. This chain's CDR3 is CASSLGQAGDSPLHF. DNA of the CDR3: TGTGCCAGCAGTTTAGGACAGGCAGGGGACTCACCCCTCCACTTT.

This clonotype is labeled as medium-sized (0.01 to 0.1%). The chain carries TRBV29-1 and TRBJ2-7, with TRBD1 matching over 8 bases. CDR1 SQVTM and CDR2 ANQGSEA come from the germline V gene. There are 12 residues in the CDR3. V lost 4 bases to trimming and J lost 6 bases; unmatched junction nucleotides: 5. CDR3 coding DNA: TGCAGCGTTGGTGGACAGGGAGGCGAGCAGTACTTC. Protein product: CSVGGQGGEQYF.

The table lists this clonotype with many counts. The chain joins TRBV7-9 to TRBJ2-5, with 8 bases identical to TRBD1. The V and J ends lost 5 bases and 1 base, in that order; junction bases with no gene match: 3. The germline CDR1 and CDR2 sequences are SEHNR and FQNEAQ (reference sequence). The CDR3 is 14 residues long. Here the CDR3 DNA reads TGTGCCAGCAGCCCAGGACAGGGCCAAGAGACCCAGTACTTC. It translates to CASSPGQGQETQYF.

This clonotype was recorded at least ten times. The chain links TRBV29-1 to TRBJ2-5, with D uncertain. The germline V gene has CDR1 SQVTM and CDR2 ANQGSEA. V was pared by 3 bases and J by 2 bases, with 7 bases between. This CDR3 spans 12 amino acids. The CDR3 protein is CSVEGSQETQYF. DNA of the CDR3: TGCAGCGTTGAGGGTAGTCAAGAGACCCAGTACTTC.

This chain joins TRBV7-9 and TRBJ2-2; D is possibly TRBD1 or TRBD2 (5 bases each). In germline, CDR1 is SEHNR, CDR2 FQNEAQ (reference sequence). V was shortened by 5 bases and J by 4 bases, with 14 bases between the two germline ends. The CDR3 consists of 15 residues. This CDR3 is CASSPAGTVTGELFF. The CDR3, as DNA: TGTGCCAGCAGCCCTGCCGGGACGGTCACCGGGGAGCTGTTTTTT.